This T cell receptor (beta chain) was identified during a study of blood T cells in healthy people across ages. Study outcomes and limitations: Estimated diversity that came from one million T cells was considered an underestimate. Unsorted PBMCs prevented conclusive naive versus antigen-experienced comparison.

A second about 7 to 11 cycle PCR used barcoded and J-beta primers. Each of the cDNA molecules was tagged by a template-switch adaptor with 12 random nucleotides. TCRdb redid the calling of the 5' RACE reads with MiXCR, one entry per CDR3 protein. In the table there are about 1.8 million distinct CDR3 sequences, 40% to 55% of which are singletons. Germline V CDR1 and CDR2: SGHRS, YFSETQ. The CDR3 is 14 residues long. V dropped 4 bases and J dropped 11; count of bases not matched to a gene: 12. This clonotype was seen only a few times. Its antigen remains unidentified. This sequence originates from a woman aged 40 to 49 in good health. The sequenced sample was blood. V usage is TRBV5-1 and J usage is TRBJ2-4, with 7 bases aligning to TRBD1. CDR3 sequence reads: CASSPNLGQVVQYF. DNA for the CDR3: TGCGCCAGCAGCCCTAACCTTGGACAGGTAGTTCAGTACTTC.